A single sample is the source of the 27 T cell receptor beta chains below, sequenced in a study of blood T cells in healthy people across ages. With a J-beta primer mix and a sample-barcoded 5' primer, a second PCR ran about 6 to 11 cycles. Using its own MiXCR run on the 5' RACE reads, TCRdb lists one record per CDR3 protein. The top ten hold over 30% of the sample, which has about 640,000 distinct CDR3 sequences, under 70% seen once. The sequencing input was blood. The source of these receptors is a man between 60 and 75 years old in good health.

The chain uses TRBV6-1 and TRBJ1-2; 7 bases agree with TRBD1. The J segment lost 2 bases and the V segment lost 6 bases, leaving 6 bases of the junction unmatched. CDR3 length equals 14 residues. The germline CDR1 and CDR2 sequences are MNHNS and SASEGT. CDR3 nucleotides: TGTGCCAGCAGGCGACAGGGAGGGAACTATGGCTACACCTTC. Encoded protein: CASRRQGGNYGYTF.

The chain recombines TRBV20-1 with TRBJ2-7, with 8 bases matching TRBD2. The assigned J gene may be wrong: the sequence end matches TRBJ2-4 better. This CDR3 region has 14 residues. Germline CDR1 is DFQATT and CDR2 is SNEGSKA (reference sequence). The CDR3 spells CSASWGLVGGIQYF. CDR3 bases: TGCAGTGCTAGCTGGGGACTAGTGGGCGGCATTCAGTACTTC.

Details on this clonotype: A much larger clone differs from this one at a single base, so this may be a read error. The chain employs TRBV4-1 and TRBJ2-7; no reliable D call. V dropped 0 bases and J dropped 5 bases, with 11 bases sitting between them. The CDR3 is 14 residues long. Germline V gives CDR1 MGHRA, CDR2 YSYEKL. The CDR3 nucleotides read TGCGCCAGCAGCCAAGATCTGGCCCCCGACGAGCAGTACTTC. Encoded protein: CASSQDLAPDEQYF.

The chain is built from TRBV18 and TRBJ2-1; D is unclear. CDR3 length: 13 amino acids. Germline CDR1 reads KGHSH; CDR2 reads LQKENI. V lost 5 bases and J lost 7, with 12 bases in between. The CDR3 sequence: CASSSVQRNEQFF. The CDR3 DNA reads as TGTGCCAGCTCATCGGTGCAGAGGAATGAGCAGTTCTTC. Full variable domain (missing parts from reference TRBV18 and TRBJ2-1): NAGVMQNPRHLVRRRGQEARLRCSPMKGHSHVYWYRQLPEEGLKFMVYLQKENIIDESGMPKERFSAEFPKEGPSILRIQQVVRGDSAAYFCASSSVQRNEQFFGPGTRLTVL.

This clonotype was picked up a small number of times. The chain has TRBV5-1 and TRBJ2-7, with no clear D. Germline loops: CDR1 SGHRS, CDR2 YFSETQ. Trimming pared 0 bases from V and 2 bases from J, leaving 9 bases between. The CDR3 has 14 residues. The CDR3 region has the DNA TGCGCCAGCAGCTTGGCTACGGCACCCTACGAGCAGTACTTC. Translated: CASSLATAPYEQYF.

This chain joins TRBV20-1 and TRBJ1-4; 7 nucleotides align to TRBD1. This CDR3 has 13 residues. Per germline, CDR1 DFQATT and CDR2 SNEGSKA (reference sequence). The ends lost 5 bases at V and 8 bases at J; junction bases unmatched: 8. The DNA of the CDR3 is TGCAGTGCTCCACAGGGGAGGGACGAAAAACTGTTTTTT. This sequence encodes CSAPQGRDEKLFF.

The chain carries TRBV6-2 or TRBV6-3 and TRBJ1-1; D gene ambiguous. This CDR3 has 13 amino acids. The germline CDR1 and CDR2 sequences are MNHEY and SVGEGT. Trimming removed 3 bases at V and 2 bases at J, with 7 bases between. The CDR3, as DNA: TGTGCCAGCAGTTATTTTCGTAACACTGAAGCTTTCTTT. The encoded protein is CASSYFRNTEAFF.

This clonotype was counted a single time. CDR3 sequence (DNA): TGTGCCAGCAGCCCCATTAGCGGGGAGACCCAGTACTTC. Translated, it gives CASSPISGETQYF. This sequence joins TRBV7-9 and TRBJ2-7, with 7 bases aligning to TRBD2. The J call could be wrong; TRBJ2-5 is a better fit for the DNA end. The CDR3 sequence is 13 residues long. Germline V gene data show CDR1 as SEHNR and CDR2 as FQNEAQ (reference sequence).

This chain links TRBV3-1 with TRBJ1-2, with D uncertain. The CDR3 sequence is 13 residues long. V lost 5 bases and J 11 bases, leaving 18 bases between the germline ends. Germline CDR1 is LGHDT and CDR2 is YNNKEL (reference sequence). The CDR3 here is CASSSYSGWFYTF. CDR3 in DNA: TGTGCCAGCAGCTCTTACAGCGGTTGGTTTTACACCTTC.

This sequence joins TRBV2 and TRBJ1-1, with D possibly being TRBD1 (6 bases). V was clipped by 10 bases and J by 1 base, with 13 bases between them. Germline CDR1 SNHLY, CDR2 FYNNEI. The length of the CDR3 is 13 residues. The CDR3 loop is CANHRDGNTEAFF. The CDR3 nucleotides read TGTGCCAACCACAGGGATGGGAACACTGAAGCTTTCTTT.

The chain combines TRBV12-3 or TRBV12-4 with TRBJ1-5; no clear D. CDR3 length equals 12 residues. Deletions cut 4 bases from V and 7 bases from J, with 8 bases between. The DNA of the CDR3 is TGTGCCAGCAGTTGGGGTGGACAGCCCCAGCATTTT. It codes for CASSWGGQPQHF.

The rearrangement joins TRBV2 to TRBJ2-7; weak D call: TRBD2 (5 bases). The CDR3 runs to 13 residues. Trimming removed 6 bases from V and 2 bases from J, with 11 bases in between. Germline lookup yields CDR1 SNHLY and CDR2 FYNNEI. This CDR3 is CASRDLGAYEQYF. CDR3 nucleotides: TGTGCCAGCAGGGACTTGGGCGCCTACGAGCAGTACTTC.

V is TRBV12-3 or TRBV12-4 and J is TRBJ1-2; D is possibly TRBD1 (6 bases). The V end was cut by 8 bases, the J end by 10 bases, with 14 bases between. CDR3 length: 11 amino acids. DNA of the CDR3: TGTGCCAGCTCGACAGGATTTGTCTACACCTTC. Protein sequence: CASSTGFVYTF.

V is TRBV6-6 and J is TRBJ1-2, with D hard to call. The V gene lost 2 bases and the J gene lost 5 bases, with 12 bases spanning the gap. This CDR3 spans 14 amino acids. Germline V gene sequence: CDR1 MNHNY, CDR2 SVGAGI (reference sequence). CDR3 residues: CASSYAAGQYGYTF. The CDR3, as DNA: TGTGCCAGCAGTTACGCCGCTGGGCAATATGGCTACACCTTC.

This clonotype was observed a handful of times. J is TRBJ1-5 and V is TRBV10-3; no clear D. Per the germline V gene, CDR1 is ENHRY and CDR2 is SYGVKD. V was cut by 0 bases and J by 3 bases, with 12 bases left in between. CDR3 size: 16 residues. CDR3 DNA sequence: TGTGCCATCAGTGAGTCCGGACCGGGCTCCAATCAGCCCCAGCATTTT. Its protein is CAISESGPGSNQPQHF.

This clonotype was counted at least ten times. The CDR3 sequence is CSVESRDYEQYF. DNA of the CDR3: TGCAGCGTTGAGTCCCGTGATTACGAGCAGTACTTC. The genes are TRBV29-1 and TRBJ2-7; D ambiguous. The CDR3 consists of 12 residues. CDR1 and CDR2 (germline): SQVTM, ANQGSEA. V lost 3 bases to trimming and J lost 4 bases, with 10 bases between them.

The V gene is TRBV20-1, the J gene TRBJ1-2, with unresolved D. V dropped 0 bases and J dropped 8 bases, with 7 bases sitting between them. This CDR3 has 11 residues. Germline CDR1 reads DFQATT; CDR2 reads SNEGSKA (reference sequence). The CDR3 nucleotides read TGCAGTGCTAGAGAAGGTCCGGGCTACACCTTC. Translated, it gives CSAREGPGYTF.

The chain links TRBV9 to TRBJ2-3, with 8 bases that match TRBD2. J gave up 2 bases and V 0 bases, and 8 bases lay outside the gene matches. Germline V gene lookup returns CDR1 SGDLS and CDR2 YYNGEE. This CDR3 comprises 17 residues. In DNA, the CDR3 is TGTGCCAGCAGCGTAGATAGCGGGGCGAGAGTCACAGATACGCAGTATTTT. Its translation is CASSVDSGARVTDTQYF.

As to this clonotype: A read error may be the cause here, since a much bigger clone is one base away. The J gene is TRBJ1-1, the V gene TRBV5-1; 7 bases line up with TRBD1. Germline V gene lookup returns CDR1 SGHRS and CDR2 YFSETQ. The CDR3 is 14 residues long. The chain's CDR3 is CANSLDRLNTEAFF. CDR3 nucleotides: TGCGCCAACAGCTTGGACAGGTTGAACACTGAAGCTTTCTTT.

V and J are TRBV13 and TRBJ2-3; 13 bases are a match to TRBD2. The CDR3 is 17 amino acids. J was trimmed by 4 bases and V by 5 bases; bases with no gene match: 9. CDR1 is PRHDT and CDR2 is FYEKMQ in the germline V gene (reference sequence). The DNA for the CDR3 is TGTGCCAGCAGCCGGCCCGGACTAGCGGGGGACCCAGATACGCAGTATTTT. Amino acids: CASSRPGLAGDPDTQYF.

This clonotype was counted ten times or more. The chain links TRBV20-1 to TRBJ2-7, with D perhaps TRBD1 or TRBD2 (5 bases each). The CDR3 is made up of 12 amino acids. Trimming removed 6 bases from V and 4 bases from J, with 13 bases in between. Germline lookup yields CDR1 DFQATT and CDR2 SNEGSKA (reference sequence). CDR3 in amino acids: CSAPAGTYEQYF. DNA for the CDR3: TGCAGTGCCCCGGCCGGGACGTACGAGCAGTACTTC.

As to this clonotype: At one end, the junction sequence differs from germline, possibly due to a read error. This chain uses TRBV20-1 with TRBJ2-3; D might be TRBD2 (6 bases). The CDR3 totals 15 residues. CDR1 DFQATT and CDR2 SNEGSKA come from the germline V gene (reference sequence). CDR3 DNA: TGCAGTGCTAGTAGTCTAGCGATTAGCACAGAGACGCAGTATTTT. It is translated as CSASSLAISTETQYF.

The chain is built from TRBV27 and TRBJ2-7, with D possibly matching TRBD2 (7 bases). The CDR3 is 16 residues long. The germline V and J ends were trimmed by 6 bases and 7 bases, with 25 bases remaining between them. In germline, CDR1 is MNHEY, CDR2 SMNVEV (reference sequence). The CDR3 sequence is CASSPPRWGGQDEQYF. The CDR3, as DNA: TGTGCCAGCAGCCCCCCTCGGTGGGGGGGCCAGGATGAGCAGTACTTC.

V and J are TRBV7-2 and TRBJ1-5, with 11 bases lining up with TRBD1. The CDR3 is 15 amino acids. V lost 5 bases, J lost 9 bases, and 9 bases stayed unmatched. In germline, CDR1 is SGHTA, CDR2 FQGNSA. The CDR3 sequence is CASSPGQGVGRPQHF. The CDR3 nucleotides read TGTGCCAGCAGCCCGGGACAGGGGGTAGGACGGCCCCAGCATTTT. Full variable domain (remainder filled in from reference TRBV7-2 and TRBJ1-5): GAGVSQSPSNKVTEKGKDVELRCDPISGHTALYWYRQSLGQGLEFLIYFQGNSAPDKSGLPSDRFSAERTGGSVSTLTIQRTQQEDSAVYLCASSPGQGVGRPQHFGDGTRLSIL.

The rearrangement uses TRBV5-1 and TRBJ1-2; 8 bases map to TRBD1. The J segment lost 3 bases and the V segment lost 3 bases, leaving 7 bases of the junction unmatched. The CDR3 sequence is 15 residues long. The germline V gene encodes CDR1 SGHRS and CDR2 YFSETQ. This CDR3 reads CASSSQGGPDYGYTF. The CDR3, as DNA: TGCGCCAGCAGCTCACAGGGGGGGCCAGACTATGGCTACACCTTC. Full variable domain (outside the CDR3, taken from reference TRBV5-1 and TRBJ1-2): KAGVTQTPRYLIKTRGQQVTLSCSPISGHRSVSWYQQTPGQGLQFLFEYFSETQRNKGNFPGRFSGRQFSNSRSEMNVSTLELGDSALYLCASSSQGGPDYGYTFGSGTRLTVV.

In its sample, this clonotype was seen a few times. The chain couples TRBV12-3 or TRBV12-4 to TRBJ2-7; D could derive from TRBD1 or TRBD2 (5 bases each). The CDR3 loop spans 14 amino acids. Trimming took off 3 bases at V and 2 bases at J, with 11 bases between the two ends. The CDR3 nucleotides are TGTGCCAGCAGTTTCTGGGGGAGAACCTACGAGCAGTACTTC. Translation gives CASSFWGRTYEQYF.

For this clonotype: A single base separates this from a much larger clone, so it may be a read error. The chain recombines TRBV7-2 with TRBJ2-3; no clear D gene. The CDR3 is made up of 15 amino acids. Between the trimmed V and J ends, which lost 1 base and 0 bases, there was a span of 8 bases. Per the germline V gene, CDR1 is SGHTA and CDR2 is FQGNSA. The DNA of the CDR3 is TGTACCAGCAGCTTAGTGGGTACTAGCACAGATACGCAGTATTTT. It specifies CTSSLVGTSTDTQYF.